The 20 T cell receptor beta chains presented below share a single source sample, sequenced in a study of T cells in localized non-small cell lung cancer. The repertoire was sequenced with immunoSEQ multiplex PCR; TCRdb's copy has only in-frame clones and lacks some. The sample has thousands of clones, 34% seen once. The sample was lung tumor tissue, taken before any cancer treatment. These receptors all stem from a female donor over 55 with stage I lung adenocarcinoma.

The CDR3 DNA reads TGTGCCAGCAGGGACAGGGATAATTCACCCCTCCACTTT. Translation gives CASRDRDNSPLHF. The gene calls are TRBV6-8 and TRBJ1-6, with 8 nucleotides matching TRBD1. From germline, CDR1 is MNHGY and CDR2 SAAAGT. The CDR3 extends over 13 amino acids. The V gene end was trimmed by 6 bases and the J gene end by 5 bases; junction bases not matched to a gene: 0.

This chain uses TRBV9 with TRBJ1-3; D uncertain. V was cut by 2 bases and J by 0 bases, with 12 bases left in between. The CDR3 has 16 amino acids. Germline V gene lookup returns CDR1 SGDLS and CDR2 YYNGEE. The chain's CDR3 is CASSVHPGGSGNTIYF. The CDR3 coding sequence is TGTGCCAGCAGCGTCCATCCCGGAGGCTCTGGAAACACCATATATTTT.

CDR3 bases: TGTGCCAGCACCCGAGGACAGGGGCCTACTATATCCTACGAGCAGTACTTC. The encoded protein is CASTRGQGPTISYEQYF. The J gene is TRBJ2-7, the V gene TRBV6-8; 9 positions match TRBD1. The CDR3 has 17 amino acids. The junction had 14 bases not matched to a gene; V was cut back by 7 bases and J by 1 base. Germline V gives CDR1 MNHGY, CDR2 SAAAGT.

In this sample, this clone turned up a few times. The CDR3 coding sequence is TGTGCCAGCAGGGGGGGCTATAGCAATCAGCCCCAGCATTTT. As protein: CASRGGYSNQPQHF. The J gene is TRBJ1-5, the V gene TRBV6-8; the D gene is possibly TRBD1 (6 bases). Per the germline V gene, CDR1 is MNHGY and CDR2 is SAAAGT. The CDR3 runs 14 residues. The V end lost 6 bases, the J end lost 0 bases, and 9 bases lay between the germline ends.

The V gene is TRBV19, the J gene TRBJ2-1; D may be TRBD2 (6 bases). The length of the CDR3 is 12 residues. Trimming stripped 5 bases from V and 5 bases from J, with 7 bases between. CDR1 and CDR2 (germline): LNHDA, SQIVND (reference sequence). The CDR3 is CASSRRDNEQFF. DNA for the CDR3: TGTGCCAGTAGTCGGAGGGACAATGAGCAGTTCTTC. The variable domain in full, with the rest retrieved from reference TRBV19 and TRBJ2-1, is DGGITQSPKYLFRKEGQNVTLSCEQNLNHDAMYWYRQDPGQGLRLIYYSQIVNDFQKGDIAEGYSVSREKKESFPLTVTSAQKNPTAFYLCASSRRDNEQFFGPGTRLTVL.

The rearrangement uses TRBV18 and TRBJ2-2, with TRBD1 identical over 12 bases. In germline, CDR1 is KGHSH, CDR2 LQKENI. V lost 3 bases and J lost 4; bases outside the gene matches: 3. CDR3 length: 16 residues. CDR3 protein: CASSPGTGGITGELFF. The DNA of the CDR3 is TGTGCCAGCTCACCCGGGACAGGGGGCATCACCGGGGAGCTGTTTTTT.

Of note for this clone: Germline is not matched at one junction end, which may reflect a read error. The chain couples TRBV9 to TRBJ2-7, with D possibly being TRBD2 (5 bases). CDR1 is SGDLS, CDR2 YYNGEE, per germline. This CDR3 contains 12 residues. CDR3 amino acids: CASSDRLGEQYF. CDR3 DNA: TGTGCCAGTAGCGACCGCCTCGGCGAGCAGTACTTC.

This clone was observed a handful of times. The genes are TRBV6-8 and TRBJ2-7; D is perhaps TRBD2 (6 bases). This CDR3 has 15 amino acids. Germline V lookup: CDR1 MNHGY, CDR2 SAAAGT. Deletions cut 0 bases from V and 2 bases from J, with 11 bases between. Here the CDR3 reads CASSYSRDGPYEQYF. The CDR3 DNA follows: TGTGCCAGCAGTTACTCGCGGGACGGTCCCTACGAGCAGTACTTC.

This clone came up a few times. This chain joins TRBV19 and TRBJ2-2; 8 nucleotides align to TRBD2. Germline-derived CDR1 and CDR2 are LNHDA and SQIVND (reference sequence). V was pared by 6 bases and J by 7 bases, with 13 bases of the junction left unmatched. CDR3 size: 16 residues. The CDR3 sequence: CASSRLTGGPVGELFF. As DNA, the CDR3 is TGTGCCAGTAGCCGCCTTACGGGAGGGCCTGTCGGGGAGCTGTTTTTT.

This rearrangement joins TRBV28 to TRBJ1-4, with TRBD1 matching 7 bases. The CDR3 consists of 16 residues. The J segment lost 4 bases and the V segment lost 5 bases, leaving 10 bases of the junction unmatched. The germline CDR1 and CDR2 sequences are MDHEN and SYDVKM. The CDR3 region is CASSRKFGTDNEKLFF. For the CDR3, the DNA is TGTGCCAGCAGTAGAAAATTCGGGACAGATAATGAAAAACTGTTTTTT.

In its sample, this clone was seen a few times. The V call is TRBV16, the J call TRBJ1-2; no definite D call. The CDR3 totals 13 residues. V dropped 0 bases and J dropped 3 bases, with 5 bases sitting between them. CDR1 and CDR2 from the germline V gene are KGHSY and FQNENV. In DNA, the CDR3 is TGTGCCAGCAGCCAATCATATGACTATGGCTACACCTTC. It is translated as CASSQSYDYGYTF.

Relative to its sample, this clone is medium-sized. The chain combines TRBV11-3 with TRBJ2-1; 8 bases fit TRBD1. This CDR3 region has 16 residues. The germline CDR1 and CDR2 sequences are SGHNT and YENEEA. Germline trimming cut 2 bases from V and 5 bases from J; bases unmatched to any gene: 8. CDR3 coding DNA: TGTGCCAGCAGCTTAAGCCTCTTGACAGGGGACAATGAGCAGTTCTTC. Amino acids: CASSLSLLTGDNEQFF.

The rearrangement joins TRBV28 to TRBJ1-1; TRBD1 agrees at 11 bases. After removal of 6 bases from V and 0 bases from J, the junction contained 6 bases not matched to a gene. The V gene's germline CDR1 is MDHEN and CDR2 SYDVKM. This CDR3 has 16 residues. The DNA for the CDR3 is TGTGCCAGCAGGGGGACAGGGGGTTTCATGAACACTGAAGCTTTCTTT. It codes for CASRGTGGFMNTEAFF.

This clone has more than one count but fewer than ten. The chain recombines TRBV11-3 with TRBJ2-5; D is unresolved. The germline gives CDR1 SGHNT, CDR2 YENEEA. The CDR3 contains 15 residues. V shed 5 bases and J shed 2 bases, with 15 bases lying between them. This CDR3 is CASSPQIGKQETQYF. As DNA, the CDR3 is TGTGCCAGCAGCCCGCAAATAGGAAAGCAAGAGACCCAGTACTTC. Together with reference TRBV11-3 and TRBJ2-5, the CDR3 gives the full variable domain: EAGVVQSPRYKIIEKKQPVAFWCNPISGHNTLYWYLQNLGQGPELLIRYENEEAVDDSQLPKDRFSAERLKGVDSTLKIQPAELGDSAVYLCASSPQIGKQETQYFGPGTRLLVL.

There are a few counts of this clone. The chain combines TRBV14 with TRBJ2-1, with D unclear. Germline V gene lookup returns CDR1 SGHDN and CDR2 FVKESK. V was pared by 6 bases and J by 10 bases, with 19 bases between. The CDR3 covers 14 residues. The CDR3 DNA follows: TGTGCCAGCAGACCCCCAAACGGAGTAGGAGAGCAGTTCTTC. The encoded protein is CASRPPNGVGEQFF.

The gene calls are TRBV10-2 and TRBJ2-7; D is perhaps TRBD2 (5 bases). This CDR3 is built from 14 residues. Germline V gene lookup returns CDR1 WSHSY and CDR2 SAAADI. V was pared by 0 bases and J by 5 bases, with 11 bases between. CDR3 sequence reads: CASSESRGRHEQYF. CDR3 bases: TGCGCCAGCAGTGAGTCCCGGGGAAGGCACGAGCAGTACTTC.

This clone appeared a few times. V usage is TRBV11-3 and J usage is TRBJ1-1; perhaps TRBD1 as D (5 bases). V was pared by 1 base and J by 2 bases, with 8 bases between. Germline V gene data show CDR1 as SGHNT and CDR2 as YENEEA. The CDR3 extends over 14 amino acids. CDR3 DNA sequence: TGTGCCAGCAGCTTAGTTGGGACCAACACTGAAGCTTTCTTT. Protein: CASSLVGTNTEAFF.

The chain joins TRBV5-1 to TRBJ1-4, with D unclear. This CDR3 comprises 15 residues. The germline V gene has CDR1 SGHRS and CDR2 YFSETQ. V lost 0 bases and J lost 1, with 7 bases in between. The chain's CDR3 is CASSLAEGTNEKLFF. CDR3 nucleotide sequence: TGCGCCAGCAGCTTGGCCGAGGGAACTAATGAAAAACTGTTTTTT. Combining the CDR3 with reference TRBV5-1 and TRBJ1-4 gives the whole variable domain KAGVTQTPRYLIKTRGQQVTLSCSPISGHRSVSWYQQTPGQGLQFLFEYFSETQRNKGNFPGRFSGRQFSNSRSEMNVSTLELGDSALYLCASSLAEGTNEKLFFGSGTQLSVL.

The chain uses TRBV11-3 and TRBJ2-2; D remains ambiguous. The ends were cut back, 2 bases at V and 2 bases at J, with 6 bases in the middle. Germline V gives CDR1 SGHNT, CDR2 YENEEA. The CDR3 is 14 amino acids. The CDR3 reads CASSLHDNTGELFF. In DNA, the CDR3 is TGTGCCAGCAGCTTACACGATAACACCGGGGAGCTGTTTTTT.

This clone was detected a few times. The gene calls are TRBV11-3 and TRBJ2-7; D tentatively reads TRBD1 or TRBD2 (5 bases each). Trimming removed 5 bases from V and 3 bases from J, with 17 bases in between. Germline-derived CDR1 and CDR2 are SGHNT and YENEEA. The CDR3 covers 15 residues. The CDR3 nucleotides read TGTGCCAGCAGCCAGGGTAGCGTTGGGGTCTACGAGCAGTACTTC. Translation gives CASSQGSVGVYEQYF.